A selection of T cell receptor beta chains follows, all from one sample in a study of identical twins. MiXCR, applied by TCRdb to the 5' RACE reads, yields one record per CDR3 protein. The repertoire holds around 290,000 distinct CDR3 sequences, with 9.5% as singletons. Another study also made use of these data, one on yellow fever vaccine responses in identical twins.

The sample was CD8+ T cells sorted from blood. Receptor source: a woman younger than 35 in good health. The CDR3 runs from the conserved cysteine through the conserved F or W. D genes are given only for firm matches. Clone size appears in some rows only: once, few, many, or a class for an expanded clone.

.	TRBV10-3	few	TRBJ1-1	CAISDGRPGDPEAFF	TGTGCCATCAGTGACGGACGCCCTGGCGACCCTGAAGCTTTCTTT
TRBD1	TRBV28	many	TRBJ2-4	CASSIAPGQGLFLKYF	TGTGCCAGCAGTATAGCCCCGGGACAGGGTTTGTTTTTGAAGTACTTC
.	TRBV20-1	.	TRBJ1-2	CSASDAFSNYGYTF	TGCAGTGCTAGCGACGCGTTCAGTAACTATGGCTACACCTTC
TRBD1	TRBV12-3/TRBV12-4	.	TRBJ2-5	CASSFTGVRETQYF	TGTGCCAGCAGTTTCACAGGGGTCCGGGAGACCCAGTACTTC
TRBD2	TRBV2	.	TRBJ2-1	CANKLAGGLGNEQFF	TGTGCCAACAAACTAGCGGGAGGTTTGGGGAATGAGCAGTTCTTC
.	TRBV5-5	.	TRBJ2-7	CASSLEAGMVVQYF	TGTGCCAGCAGCTTGGAGGCAGGGATGGTGGTGCAGTACTTC
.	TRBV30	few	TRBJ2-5	CAWSVGAWGQETQCF	TGTGCCTGGAGTGTAGGGGCCTGGGGCCAAGAGACCCAGTGCTTC
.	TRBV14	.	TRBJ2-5	CASSQWGQETQYF	TGTGCCAGCAGCCAATGGGGCCAAGAGACCCAGTACTTC
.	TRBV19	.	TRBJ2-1	CASTAGAYNEQFF	TGTGCCAGTACGGCAGGGGCCTACAATGAGCAGTTCTTC
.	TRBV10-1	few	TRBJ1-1	CASSEDSKGERHTEAFF	TGCGCCAGCAGTGAGGATTCGAAGGGTGAGAGGCACACTGAAGCTTTCTTT
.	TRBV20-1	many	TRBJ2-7	CSALPGQRYEQYF	TGCAGTGCACTACCGGGACAACGTTACGAGCAGTACTTC
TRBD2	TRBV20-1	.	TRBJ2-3	CSARLAGEDPDTQYF	TGCAGTGCTAGACTAGCGGGAGAAGATCCAGATACGCAGTATTTT
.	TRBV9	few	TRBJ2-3	CASSDGGASTDTQYF	TGTGCCAGCTCCGACGGCGGGGCCAGCACAGATACGCAGTATTTT
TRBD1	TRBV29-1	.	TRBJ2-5	CSVEDRGTGTPRYF	TGCAGCGTTGAGGATAGGGGGACAGGGACACCCCGCTACTTC
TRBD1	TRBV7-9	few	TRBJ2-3	CASSTNRGLRDTQYF	TGTGCCAGCAGCACCAACAGGGGGTTACGAGATACGCAGTATTTT
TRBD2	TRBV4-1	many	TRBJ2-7	CASSQTPGLAGEGNYEQYF	TGCGCCAGCAGCCAAACACCGGGACTAGCGGGGGAAGGCAATTACGAGCAGTACTTC
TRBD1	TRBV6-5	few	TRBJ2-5	CASSDSTGDGETQYF	TGTGCCAGCAGTGACTCGACAGGGGACGGAGAGACCCAGTACTTC
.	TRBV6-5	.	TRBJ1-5	CASSYSKGSNQPQHF	TGTGCCAGCAGTTACTCGAAGGGTAGCAATCAGCCCCAGCATTTT
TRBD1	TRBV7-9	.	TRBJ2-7	CASSAGQGGYEQYF	TGTGCCAGCAGCGCGGGACAGGGTGGATACGAGCAGTACTTC
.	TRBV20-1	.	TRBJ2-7	CSARDSGEQYF	TGCAGTGCTAGAGATAGCGGCGAGCAGTACTTC
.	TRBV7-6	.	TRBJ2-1	CASSLDGGLVEQFF	TGTGCCAGCAGCTTAGATGGTGGGTTGGTTGAGCAGTTCTTC
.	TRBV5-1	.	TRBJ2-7	CASSLAIPLGEQYF	TGCGCCAGCAGCTTGGCAATCCCTCTAGGCGAGCAGTACTTC
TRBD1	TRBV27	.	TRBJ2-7	CASSISTGAIPYEQYF	TGTGCCAGCAGTATCTCGACAGGGGCCATCCCGTACGAGCAGTACTTC
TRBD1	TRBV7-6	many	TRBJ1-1	CASSSGQGGEAFF	TGTGCCAGCAGCTCCGGACAGGGAGGTGAAGCTTTCTTT
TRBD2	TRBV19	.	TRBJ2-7	CASSPSGAASYEQYF	TGTGCCAGTAGTCCTAGCGGCGCCGCCTCCTACGAGCAGTACTTC
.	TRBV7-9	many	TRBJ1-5	CASSSGSQPQHF	TGTGCCAGCAGCTCAGGGTCCCAGCCCCAGCATTTT
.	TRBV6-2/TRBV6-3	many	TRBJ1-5	CASSIGGVGNQPQHF	TGTGCCAGCAGTATTGGAGGGGTCGGGAATCAGCCCCAGCATTTT
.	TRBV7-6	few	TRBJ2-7	CASTSPGASPPNEQYF	TGTGCCAGCACCTCTCCCGGGGCTAGCCCCCCGAACGAGCAGTACTTC
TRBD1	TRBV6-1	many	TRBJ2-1	CASSTGQGTLNEQFF	TGTGCCAGCAGCACGGGACAGGGGACCCTCAATGAGCAGTTCTTC